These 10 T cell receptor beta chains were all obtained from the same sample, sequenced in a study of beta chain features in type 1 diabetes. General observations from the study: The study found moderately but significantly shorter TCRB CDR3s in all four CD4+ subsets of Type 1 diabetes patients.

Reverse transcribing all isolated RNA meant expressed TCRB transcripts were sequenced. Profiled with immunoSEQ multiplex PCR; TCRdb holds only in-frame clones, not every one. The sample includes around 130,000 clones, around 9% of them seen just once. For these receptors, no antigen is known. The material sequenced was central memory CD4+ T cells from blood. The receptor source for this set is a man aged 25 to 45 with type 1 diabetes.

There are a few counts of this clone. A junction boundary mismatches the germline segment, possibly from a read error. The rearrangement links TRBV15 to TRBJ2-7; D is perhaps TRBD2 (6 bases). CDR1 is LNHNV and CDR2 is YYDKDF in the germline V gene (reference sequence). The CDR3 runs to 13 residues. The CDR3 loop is CATSTPSVSTRSF. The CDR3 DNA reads TGTGCCACCAGCACCCCGTCAGTTTCGACTAGGAGCTTC.

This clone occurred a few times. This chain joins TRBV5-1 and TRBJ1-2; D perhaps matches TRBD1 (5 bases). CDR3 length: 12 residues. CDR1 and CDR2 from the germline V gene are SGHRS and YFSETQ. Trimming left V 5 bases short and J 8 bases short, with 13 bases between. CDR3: CASSQGGIGYTF. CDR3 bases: TGCGCCAGCAGTCAGGGAGGGATCGGCTACACCTTC.

The CDR3 nucleotides read TGTGCCGGAGGTACTACAGGGTACACTGAAGCTTTCTTT. Its protein product is CAGGTTGYTEAFF. The V and J genes are TRBV2 and TRBJ1-1, with D possibly matching TRBD1 (6 bases). The germline CDR1 and CDR2 sequences are SNHLY and FYNNEI. The V end lost 11 bases, the J end lost 3 bases, and 16 bases lay between the germline ends. The CDR3 length is 13 residues. The full variable domain, rest sourced from reference TRBV2 and TRBJ1-1, is EPEVTQTPSHQVTQMGQEVILRCVPISNHLYFYWYRQILGQKVEFLVSFYNNEISEKSEIFDDQFSVERPDGSNFTLKIRSTKLEDSAMYFCAGGTTGYTEAFFGQGTRLTVV.

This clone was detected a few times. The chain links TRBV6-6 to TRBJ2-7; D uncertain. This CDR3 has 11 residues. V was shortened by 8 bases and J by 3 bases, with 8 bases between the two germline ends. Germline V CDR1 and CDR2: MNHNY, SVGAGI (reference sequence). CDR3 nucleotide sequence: TGTGCCAGCTCGGCAGGCTACGAGCAGTACTTC. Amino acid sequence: CASSAGYEQYF.

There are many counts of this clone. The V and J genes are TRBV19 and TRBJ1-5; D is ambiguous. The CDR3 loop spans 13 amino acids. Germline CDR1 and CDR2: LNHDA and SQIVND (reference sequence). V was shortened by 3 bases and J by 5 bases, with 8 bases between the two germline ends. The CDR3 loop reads CASSMSVDQPQHF. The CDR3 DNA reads TGTGCCAGTAGTATGTCGGTGGATCAGCCCCAGCATTTT.

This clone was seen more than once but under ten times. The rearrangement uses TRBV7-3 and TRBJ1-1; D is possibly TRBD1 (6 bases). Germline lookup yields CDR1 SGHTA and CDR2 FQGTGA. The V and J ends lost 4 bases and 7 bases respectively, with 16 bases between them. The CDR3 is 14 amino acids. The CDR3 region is CASSSQPQGSEAFF. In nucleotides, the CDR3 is TGTGCCAGCAGCTCCCAACCCCAGGGGAGTGAAGCTTTCTTT.

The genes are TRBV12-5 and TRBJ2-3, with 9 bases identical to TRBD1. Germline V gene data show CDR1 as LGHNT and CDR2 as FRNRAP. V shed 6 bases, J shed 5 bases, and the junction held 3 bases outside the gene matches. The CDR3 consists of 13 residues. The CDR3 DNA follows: TGTGCTAGTGGCCGGGACAGGGAAGATACGCAGTATTTT. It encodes CASGRDREDTQYF.

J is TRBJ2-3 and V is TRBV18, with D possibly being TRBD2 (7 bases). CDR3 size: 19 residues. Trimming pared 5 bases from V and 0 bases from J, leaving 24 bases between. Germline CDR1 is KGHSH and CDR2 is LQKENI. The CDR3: CASSSTDAGDTSSTDTQYF. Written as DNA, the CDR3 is TGTGCCAGCTCATCTACAGACGCGGGGGACACCTCTAGCACAGATACGCAGTATTTT.

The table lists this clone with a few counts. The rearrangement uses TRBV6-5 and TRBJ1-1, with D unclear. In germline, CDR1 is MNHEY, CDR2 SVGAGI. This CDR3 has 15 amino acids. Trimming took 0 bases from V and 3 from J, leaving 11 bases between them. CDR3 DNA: TGTGCCAGCAGTTACTCGGGCCTCTGGGACACTGAAGCTTTCTTT. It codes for CASSYSGLWDTEAFF.

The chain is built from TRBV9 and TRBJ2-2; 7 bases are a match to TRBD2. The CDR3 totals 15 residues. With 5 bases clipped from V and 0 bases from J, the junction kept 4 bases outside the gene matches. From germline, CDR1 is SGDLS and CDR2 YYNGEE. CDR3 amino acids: CASRGGLANTGELFF. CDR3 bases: TGTGCCAGCAGGGGGGGGTTAGCGAACACCGGGGAGCTGTTTTTT.